The 18 T cell receptor beta chains given below trace back to one sample, sequenced in a study of OX40 agonist ivuxolimab in advanced cancers. TCRdb's table, derived via immunoSEQ multiplex PCR, lists solely in-frame clones and lacks some. The sample consists of approximately 100,000 clones, roughly 89% of them appearing once. Specimen: CD4+ or CD8+ T cells sorted from blood, collected in a trial of the OX40 agonist ivuxolimab. The receptors come from an adult with an advanced solid tumor such as melanoma, head and neck, liver or kidney cancer.

This chain connects TRBV10-1 to TRBJ2-3; maybe TRBD1 (5 bases). The CDR3 covers 15 residues. V was cut by 4 bases and J by 5 bases, with 16 bases left in between. Germline CDR1 reads WNHNN; CDR2 reads SYGVQD (reference sequence). The CDR3 nucleotides are TGCGCCAGCAGTGTAGGGGCCCTCCAGGGAGATACGCAGTATTTT. It encodes CASSVGALQGDTQYF.

The gene calls are TRBV29-1 and TRBJ2-3, with 10 bases matching TRBD1. CDR1 SQVTM and CDR2 ANQGSEA come from the germline V gene. The CDR3 is made up of 15 amino acids. J gave up 0 bases and V 4 bases, and 4 bases lay outside the gene matches. The CDR3 protein is CSVATGGLSTDTQYF. DNA of the CDR3: TGCAGCGTTGCGACAGGGGGCCTTAGCACAGATACGCAGTATTTT.

The chain employs TRBV6-1 and TRBJ1-6, with 8 bases identical to TRBD1. V shed 2 bases, J shed 5 bases, and the junction held 2 bases outside the gene matches. The CDR3 spans 15 residues. CDR1 and CDR2 from the germline V gene are MNHNS and SASEGT. The CDR3 spells CASSEPDRDNSPLHF. CDR3 in DNA: TGTGCCAGCAGTGAACCGGACAGGGATAATTCACCCCTCCACTTT.

The chain has TRBV7-6 and TRBJ2-7; D might be TRBD1 or TRBD2, each matching 5 bases. V lost 5 bases and J 4 bases, leaving 12 bases between the germline ends. The CDR3 consists of 13 residues. Looked up from germline, CDR1 is SGHVS and CDR2 is FNYEAQ. CDR3 loop: CASSRGPGYEQYF. The CDR3 DNA reads as TGTGCCAGCAGCCGGGGACCTGGGTACGAGCAGTACTTC.

This chain joins TRBV2 and TRBJ2-7, with 7 bases aligning to TRBD1. CDR3 length: 15 residues. Germline V CDR1 and CDR2: SNHLY, FYNNEI. V lost 6 bases, J lost 0 bases, and 8 bases stayed unmatched. The CDR3 sequence: CASRPRQGGSYEQYF. The CDR3 bases are TGTGCCAGCAGGCCTCGACAGGGTGGCTCCTACGAGCAGTACTTC.

The chain combines TRBV9 with TRBJ2-3; D is uncertain. The CDR3 is made up of 14 amino acids. The germline V and J ends were trimmed by 0 bases and 7 bases, with 12 bases remaining between them. Per the germline V gene, CDR1 is SGDLS and CDR2 is YYNGEE. CDR3 nucleotides: TGTGCCAGCAGCGTAGATGGGCATTTGAATACGCAGTATTTT. Translating gives CASSVDGHLNTQYF.

This chain links TRBV10-3 with TRBJ1-2; D uncertain. CDR1 and CDR2 from the germline V gene are ENHRY and SYGVKD. CDR3 length: 15 residues. V was trimmed by 5 bases and J by 8 bases, leaving 21 bases between them. The DNA for the CDR3 is TGTGCCATCAGTAGCCATGTACTGAGTGGGTTGGGCTACACCTTC. Residues: CAISSHVLSGLGYTF.

V and J are TRBV5-1 and TRBJ2-1; D is possibly TRBD2 (7 bases). V dropped 6 bases and J dropped 2 bases, with 15 bases sitting between them. Germline V CDR1 and CDR2: SGHRS, YFSETQ. The CDR3 spans 15 residues. CDR3 region: CASTVGGATYNEQFF. In DNA form, the CDR3 reads TGCGCCAGCACCGTTGGGGGGGCAACCTACAATGAGCAGTTCTTC. Based on the CDR3 plus reference TRBV5-1 and TRBJ2-1, the full variable domain is KAGVTQTPRYLIKTRGQQVTLSCSPISGHRSVSWYQQTPGQGLQFLFEYFSETQRNKGNFPGRFSGRQFSNSRSEMNVSTLELGDSALYLCASTVGGATYNEQFFGPGTRLTVL.

This chain connects TRBV11-2 to TRBJ2-3; TRBD2 aligns across 10 bases. The length of the CDR3 is 17 residues. The ends lost 1 base at V and 6 bases at J; junction bases unmatched: 10. CDR1 SGHAT and CDR2 FQNNGV come from the germline V gene. The CDR3 DNA follows: TGTGCCAGCAGCTTAGGGCTAGCGGGGGATCGGGGCGATACGCAGTATTTT. It codes for CASSLGLAGDRGDTQYF. The full variable domain, in which reference TRBV11-2 and TRBJ2-3 provide the parts outside the CDR3, is EAGVAQSPRYKIIEKRQSVAFWCNPISGHATLYWYQQILGQGPKLLIQFQNNGVVDDSQLPKDRFSAERLKGVDSTLKIQPAKLEDSAVYLCASSLGLAGDRGDTQYFGPGTRLTVL.

The genes are TRBV29-1 and TRBJ2-5; perhaps TRBD1 as D (6 bases). Per germline, CDR1 SQVTM and CDR2 ANQGSEA. V gave up 3 bases and J gave up 1 base, with 15 bases separating them. The CDR3 totals 15 residues. The chain's CDR3 is CSVEDGTGSQETQYF. The CDR3 region has the DNA TGCAGCGTTGAGGATGGTACAGGGAGCCAAGAGACCCAGTACTTC.

The rearrangement joins TRBV6-4 to TRBJ2-3; 8 bases map to TRBD2. J gave up 4 bases and V 6 bases, and 3 bases lay outside the gene matches. The germline gives CDR1 MRHNA, CDR2 SNTAGT. The CDR3 covers 13 residues. As DNA, the CDR3 is TGTGCCAGCAGCGGGGGGGTGCCAGATACGCAGTATTTT. It specifies CASSGGVPDTQYF.

This chain links TRBV7-2 with TRBJ2-5; weak D call: TRBD1 (6 bases). CDR3 length: 13 residues. Germline loops: CDR1 SGHTA, CDR2 FQGNSA. V was shortened by 6 bases and J by 5 bases, with 13 bases between the two germline ends. The CDR3 nucleotides read TGTGCCAGCAGTGTAGGGACAAGGGAGACCCAGTACTTC. Translation gives CASSVGTRETQYF.

The chain uses TRBV5-4 and TRBJ2-3; TRBD1 agrees at 8 bases. The CDR3 is made up of 14 amino acids. The V gene end was trimmed by 4 bases and the J gene end by 1 base; junction bases not matched to a gene: 2. Germline assignment: CDR1 SGHNT and CDR2 YYREEE (reference sequence). The CDR3 DNA is TGTGCCAGCAGCCCGGACAGGGGCACAGATACGCAGTATTTT. Protein product: CASSPDRGTDTQYF.

The CDR3 reads CASSSGQGAQNYGYTF. CDR3 in DNA: TGTGCCAGCAGTTCCGGACAGGGGGCGCAGAACTATGGCTACACCTTC. V and J are TRBV28 and TRBJ1-2; 11 bases map to TRBD1. From germline, CDR1 is MDHEN and CDR2 SYDVKM. CDR3 length: 16 residues. V lost 4 bases and J lost 2; bases outside the gene matches: 6.

The chain uses TRBV7-2 and TRBJ2-7; 7 bases align to TRBD1. Per the germline V gene, CDR1 is SGHTA and CDR2 is FQGNSA. J gave up 9 bases and V 5 bases, and 4 bases lay outside the gene matches. CDR3 size: 11 residues. CDR3 protein: CASSKDRVQYF. The DNA for the CDR3 is TGTGCCAGCAGCAAAGACAGGGTGCAGTACTTC.

The V and J genes are TRBV2 and TRBJ1-1; D possibly corresponds to TRBD1 (5 bases). V was cut by 2 bases and J by 0 bases, with 7 bases left in between. From germline, CDR1 is SNHLY and CDR2 FYNNEI. The CDR3 consists of 14 residues. The CDR3 sequence: CASSETGVNTEAFF. For the CDR3, the DNA is TGTGCCAGCAGTGAAACAGGCGTGAACACTGAAGCTTTCTTT.

The CDR3 is CASSPGQRTGELFF. The CDR3 DNA reads as TGTGCCAGCTCACCGGGACAGCGCACCGGGGAGCTGTTTTTT. This sequence joins TRBV18 and TRBJ2-2, with 7 bases lining up with TRBD1. Germline loops: CDR1 KGHSH, CDR2 LQKENI. V shed 3 bases and J 4 bases; nucleotides not matched to a gene: 2. The CDR3 spans 14 residues.

J is TRBJ2-4 and V is TRBV7-2; 9 nucleotides match TRBD2. Trimming took 5 bases from V and 5 from J; bases not matched to a gene: 10. The CDR3 runs to 16 residues. In germline, CDR1 is SGHTA, CDR2 FQGNSA. This CDR3 reads CASSPSGGRRENIQYF. As DNA, the CDR3 is TGTGCCAGCAGCCCGAGCGGGGGGCGAAGGGAAAACATTCAGTACTTC.